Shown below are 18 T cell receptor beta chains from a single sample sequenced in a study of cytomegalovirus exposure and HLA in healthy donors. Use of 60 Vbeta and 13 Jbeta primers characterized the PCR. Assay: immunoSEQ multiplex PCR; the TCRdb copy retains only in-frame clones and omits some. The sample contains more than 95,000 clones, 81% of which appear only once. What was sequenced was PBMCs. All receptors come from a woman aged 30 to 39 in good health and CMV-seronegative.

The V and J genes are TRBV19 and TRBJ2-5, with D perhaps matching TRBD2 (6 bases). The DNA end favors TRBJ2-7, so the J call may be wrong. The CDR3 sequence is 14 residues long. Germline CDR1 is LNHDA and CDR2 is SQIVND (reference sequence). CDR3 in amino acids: CASSIVGLSYEQYF. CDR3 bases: TGTGCCAGTAGTATAGTGGGACTTTCCTACGAGCAGTACTTC.

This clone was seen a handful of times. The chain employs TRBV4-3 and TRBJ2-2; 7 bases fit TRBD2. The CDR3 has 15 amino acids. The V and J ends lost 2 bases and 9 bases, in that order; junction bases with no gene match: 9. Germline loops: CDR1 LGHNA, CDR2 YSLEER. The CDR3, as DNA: TGCGCCAGCAGCCAAACTGGGACTATCTCTAGGGAGCTGTTTTTT. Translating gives CASSQTGTISRELFF.

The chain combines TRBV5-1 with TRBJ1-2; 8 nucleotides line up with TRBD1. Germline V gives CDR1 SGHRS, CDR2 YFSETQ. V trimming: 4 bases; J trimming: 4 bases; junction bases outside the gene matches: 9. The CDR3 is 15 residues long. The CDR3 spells CASSGRTGSLYGYTF. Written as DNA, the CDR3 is TGCGCCAGCAGCGGTAGGACAGGGTCTCTCTATGGCTACACCTTC.

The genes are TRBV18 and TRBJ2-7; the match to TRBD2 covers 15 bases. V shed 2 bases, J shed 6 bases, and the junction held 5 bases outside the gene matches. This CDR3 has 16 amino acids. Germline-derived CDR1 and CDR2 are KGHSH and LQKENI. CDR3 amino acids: CASSPVAGLAGGEQYF. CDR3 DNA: TGTGCCAGCTCACCAGTGGCGGGACTAGCGGGAGGCGAGCAGTACTTC.

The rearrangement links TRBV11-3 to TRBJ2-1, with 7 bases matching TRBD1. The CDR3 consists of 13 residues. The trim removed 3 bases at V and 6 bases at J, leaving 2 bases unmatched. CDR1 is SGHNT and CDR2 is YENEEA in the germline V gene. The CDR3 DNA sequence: TGTGCCAGCAGCTTCACAGGGGTCAATGAGCAGTTCTTC. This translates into CASSFTGVNEQFF. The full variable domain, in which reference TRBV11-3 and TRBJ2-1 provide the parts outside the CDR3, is EAGVVQSPRYKIIEKKQPVAFWCNPISGHNTLYWYLQNLGQGPELLIRYENEEAVDDSQLPKDRFSAERLKGVDSTLKIQPAELGDSAVYLCASSFTGVNEQFFGPGTRLTVL.

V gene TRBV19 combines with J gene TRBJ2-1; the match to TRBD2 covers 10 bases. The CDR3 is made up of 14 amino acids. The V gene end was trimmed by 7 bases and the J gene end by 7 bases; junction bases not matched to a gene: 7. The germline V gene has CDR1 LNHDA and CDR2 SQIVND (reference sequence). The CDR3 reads CASNASGSLNEQFF. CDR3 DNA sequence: TGTGCCAGTAACGCTAGCGGGAGTCTTAATGAGCAGTTCTTC.

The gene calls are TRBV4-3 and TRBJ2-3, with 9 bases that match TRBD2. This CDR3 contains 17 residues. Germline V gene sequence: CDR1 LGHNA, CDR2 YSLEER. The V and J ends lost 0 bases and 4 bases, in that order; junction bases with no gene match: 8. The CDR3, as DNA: TGCGCCAGCAGCCAAGATAGGAAGACTAGCGGTGCAGATACGCAGTATTTT. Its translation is CASSQDRKTSGADTQYF.

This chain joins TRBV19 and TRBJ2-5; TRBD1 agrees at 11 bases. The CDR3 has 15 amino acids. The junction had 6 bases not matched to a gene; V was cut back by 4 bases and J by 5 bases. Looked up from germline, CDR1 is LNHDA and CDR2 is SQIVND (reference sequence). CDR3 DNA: TGTGCCAGTAGTACCCGGACAGGGGGCTGGGAGACCCAGTACTTC. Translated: CASSTRTGGWETQYF.

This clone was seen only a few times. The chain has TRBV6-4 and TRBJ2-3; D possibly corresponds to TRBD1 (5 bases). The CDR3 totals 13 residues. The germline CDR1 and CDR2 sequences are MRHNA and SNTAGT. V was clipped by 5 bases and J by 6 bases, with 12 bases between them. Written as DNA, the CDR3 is TGTGCCAGCAGTCCCCAGGGTACGGATACGCAGTATTTT. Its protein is CASSPQGTDTQYF.

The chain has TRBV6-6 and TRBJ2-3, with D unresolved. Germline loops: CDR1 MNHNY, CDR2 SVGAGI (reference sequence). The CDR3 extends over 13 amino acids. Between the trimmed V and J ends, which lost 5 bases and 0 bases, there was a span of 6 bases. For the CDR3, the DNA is TGTGCCAGCAGTAAACAAAGCACAGATACGCAGTATTTT. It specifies CASSKQSTDTQYF.

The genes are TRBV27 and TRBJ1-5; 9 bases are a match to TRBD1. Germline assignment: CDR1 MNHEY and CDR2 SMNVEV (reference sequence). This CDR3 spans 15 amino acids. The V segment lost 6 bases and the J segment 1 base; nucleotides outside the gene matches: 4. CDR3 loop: CASSKGTGSNQPQHF. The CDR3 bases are TGTGCCAGCAGCAAAGGGACAGGGAGCAATCAGCCCCAGCATTTT.

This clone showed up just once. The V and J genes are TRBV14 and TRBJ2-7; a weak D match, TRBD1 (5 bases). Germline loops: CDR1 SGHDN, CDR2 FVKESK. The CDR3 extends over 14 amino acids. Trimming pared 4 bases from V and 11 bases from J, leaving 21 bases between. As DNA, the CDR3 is TGTGCCAGCAGCCTGCTGGGGCAGGGCCGAGAGGAGTACTTC. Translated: CASSLLGQGREEYF.

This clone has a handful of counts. CDR3 loop: CASSLEAGFFYEQYF. The CDR3 region has the DNA TGTGCCAGCAGCTTAGAAGCAGGGTTCTTCTACGAGCAGTACTTC. The rearrangement links TRBV7-9 to TRBJ2-7, with D possibly matching TRBD1 (5 bases). CDR3 length: 15 amino acids. Germline lookup yields CDR1 SEHNR and CDR2 FQNEAQ (reference sequence). V lost 1 base and J 3 bases, leaving 13 bases between the germline ends.

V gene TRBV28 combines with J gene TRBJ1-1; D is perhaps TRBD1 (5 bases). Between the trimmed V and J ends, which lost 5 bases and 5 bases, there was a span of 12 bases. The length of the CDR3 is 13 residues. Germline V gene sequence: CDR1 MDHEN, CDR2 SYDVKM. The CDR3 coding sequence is TGTGCCAGCAGTGTGGGGCGCCGTACTGAAGCTTTCTTT. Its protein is CASSVGRRTEAFF.

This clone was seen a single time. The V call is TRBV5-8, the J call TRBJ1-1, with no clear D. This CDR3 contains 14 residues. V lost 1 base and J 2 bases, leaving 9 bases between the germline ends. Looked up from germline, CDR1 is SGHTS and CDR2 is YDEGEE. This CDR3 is CASSLREINTEAFF. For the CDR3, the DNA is TGTGCCAGCAGCTTGAGAGAGATCAACACTGAAGCTTTCTTT.

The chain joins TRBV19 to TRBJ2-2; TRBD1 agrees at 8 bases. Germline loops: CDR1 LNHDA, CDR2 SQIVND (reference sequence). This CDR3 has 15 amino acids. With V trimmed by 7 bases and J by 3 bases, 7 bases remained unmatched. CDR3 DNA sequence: TGTGCCAGTACCTGGACAGGGATATACACCGGGGAGCTGTTTTTT. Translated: CASTWTGIYTGELFF. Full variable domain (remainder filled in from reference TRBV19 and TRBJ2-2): DGGITQSPKYLFRKEGQNVTLSCEQNLNHDAMYWYRQDPGQGLRLIYYSQIVNDFQKGDIAEGYSVSREKKESFPLTVTSAQKNPTAFYLCASTWTGIYTGELFFGEGSRLTVL.

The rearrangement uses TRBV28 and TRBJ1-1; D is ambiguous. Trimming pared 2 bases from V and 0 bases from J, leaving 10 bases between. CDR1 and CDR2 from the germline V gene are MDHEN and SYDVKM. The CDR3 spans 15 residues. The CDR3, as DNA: TGTGCCAGCAGTTTAATCTCCGTTATGAACACTGAAGCTTTCTTT. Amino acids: CASSLISVMNTEAFF.

This CDR3 is CATAANTGELFF. The DNA of the CDR3 is TGTGCCACTGCAGCGAACACCGGGGAGCTGTTTTTT. The V call is TRBV19, the J call TRBJ2-2, with D uncertain. The CDR3 runs to 12 residues. Germline values: CDR1 LNHDA, CDR2 SQIVND (reference sequence). With 10 bases removed from V and 0 bases from J, the gap between germline ends came to 6 bases.